What follows are 18 T cell receptor beta chains derived from one specimen sequenced in a study of shared T cell receptors in the human thymus. The method was immunoSEQ multiplex PCR; TCRdb's version includes in-frame clones alone and lacks a portion of them. The sample shows about 380,000 clones, roughly 94% of them seen only once. Sequencing was carried out using thymocytes. These receptor sequences come from a human donor.

This rearrangement joins TRBV28 to TRBJ1-1; D ambiguous. The ends were cut back, 3 bases at V and 6 bases at J, with 8 bases in the middle. CDR3 length: 12 residues. Germline V gives CDR1 MDHEN, CDR2 SYDVKM. CDR3 bases: TGTGCCAGCAGTTTCGGACCGGCTGAAGCTTTCTTT. Its translation is CASSFGPAEAFF.

The gene calls are TRBV6-1 and TRBJ1-5; perhaps TRBD1 as D (5 bases). Germline loops: CDR1 MNHNS, CDR2 SASEGT. The V end was cut by 3 bases, the J end by 0 bases, with 24 bases between. The CDR3 extends over 20 amino acids. The CDR3 DNA sequence: TGTGCCAGCAGTGATGCCAGCGCCGCAGCATGGGGCAATAGCAATCAGCCCCAGCATTTT. This sequence encodes CASSDASAAAWGNSNQPQHF.

The rearrangement links TRBV27 to TRBJ2-1; D unclear. V was pared by 6 bases and J by 0 bases, with 15 bases between. This CDR3 region has 16 residues. The V gene's germline CDR1 is MNHEY and CDR2 SMNVEV (reference sequence). The CDR3 region is CASSFIGKSSYNEQFF. The CDR3 bases are TGTGCCAGCAGCTTTATAGGGAAGAGCTCCTACAATGAGCAGTTCTTC.

This rearrangement joins TRBV12-5 to TRBJ1-5, with D maybe TRBD1 (6 bases). V lost 5 bases and J 0 bases, leaving 17 bases between the germline ends. CDR1 and CDR2 (germline): LGHNT, FRNRAP. This CDR3 is 17 amino acids long. DNA for the CDR3: TGTGCTAGTGGTCCCTCTGACAGGTACTATAGCAATCAGCCCCAGCATTTT. This codes for CASGPSDRYYSNQPQHF.

The rearrangement joins TRBV27 to TRBJ2-5; no clear D gene. V gave up 1 base and J gave up 4 bases, with 4 bases separating them. Germline values: CDR1 MNHEY, CDR2 SMNVEV (reference sequence). This CDR3 region has 12 residues. The CDR3: CASSLYGETQYF. In DNA, the CDR3 is TGTGCCAGCAGTTTATACGGAGAGACCCAGTACTTC.

Only one count was recorded for this clone. This sequence joins TRBV10-3 and TRBJ2-1; no definite D call. Germline V gene sequence: CDR1 ENHRY, CDR2 SYGVKD. V lost 6 bases, J lost 7 bases, and 19 bases lay in between. There are 15 residues in the CDR3. The CDR3 loop is CAISLPPQPSNEQFF. The CDR3 nucleotides read TGTGCCATCAGCTTACCACCTCAGCCCTCGAATGAGCAGTTCTTC.

Here the CDR3 DNA reads TGTGCCAGCAGTGGGACAGGGGGAACCTCCCCAAATGAGCAGTTCTTC. This codes for CASSGTGGTSPNEQFF. The genes are TRBV27 and TRBJ2-1; 11 bases align to TRBD1. V shed 5 bases, J shed 7 bases, and the junction held 10 bases outside the gene matches. The CDR3 is 16 amino acids. CDR1 MNHEY and CDR2 SMNVEV come from the germline V gene (reference sequence).

The V gene is TRBV5-6, the J gene TRBJ2-7, with 9 bases identical to TRBD2. The J segment lost 2 bases and the V segment lost 3 bases, leaving 15 bases of the junction unmatched. The CDR3 length is 18 residues. The germline V gene has CDR1 SGHDT and CDR2 YYEEEE. The CDR3 DNA is TGTGCCAGCAGCTCAACCGGAACCCTAGCGGGACAACCCTACGAGCAGTACTTC. This gives the protein CASSSTGTLAGQPYEQYF.

The rearrangement uses TRBV5-4 and TRBJ2-7; 7 bases line up with TRBD1. J lost 4 bases, V lost 0 bases, and 7 bases had no gene match. The CDR3 has 15 residues. Germline loops: CDR1 SGHNT, CDR2 YYREEE (reference sequence). In DNA form, the CDR3 reads TGTGCCAGCAGCTTGGTAGGGGGCGAAGTGTACGAGCAGTACTTC. Protein: CASSLVGGEVYEQYF.

The chain employs TRBV10-2 and TRBJ1-2; 8 bases match TRBD1. The J segment lost 2 bases and the V segment lost 5 bases, leaving 10 bases of the junction unmatched. This CDR3 is 16 amino acids long. From germline, CDR1 is WSHSY and CDR2 SAAADI. The CDR3 loop is CASSTNRGQANYGYTF. The CDR3 DNA sequence: TGCGCCAGCAGTACTAATCGGGGACAGGCGAACTATGGCTACACCTTC.

This clone has only one observation. The chain combines TRBV18 with TRBJ2-3; no firm D call. The CDR3 has 12 residues. Germline CDR1 and CDR2: KGHSH and LQKENI. V was pared by 5 bases and J by 2 bases, with 5 bases between. The CDR3 nucleotides read TGTGCCAGCTCAGCGTCCACAGATACGCAGTATTTT. Its protein is CASSASTDTQYF.

The genes are TRBV27 and TRBJ2-4; 9 nucleotides align to TRBD1. CDR3 length equals 16 residues. Germline V gene sequence: CDR1 MNHEY, CDR2 SMNVEV (reference sequence). Germline trimming cut 5 bases from V and 0 bases from J; bases unmatched to any gene: 5. This CDR3 is CASSPGQGIAKNIQYF. The CDR3 DNA follows: TGTGCCAGCAGTCCGGGACAGGGCATAGCCAAAAACATTCAGTACTTC.

This clone was recorded once. The chain recombines TRBV6-5 with TRBJ2-7; no clear D gene. Trimming left V 4 bases short and J 6 bases short, with 4 bases between. The CDR3 is 10 residues long. Looked up from germline, CDR1 is MNHEY and CDR2 is SVGAGI. This CDR3 is CASSLVEQYF. CDR3 coding DNA: TGTGCCAGCAGTTTGGTCGAGCAGTACTTC.

The count of this clone is one. The V and J genes are TRBV28 and TRBJ2-1, with 7 bases fitting TRBD2. V was pared by 5 bases and J by 9 bases, with 28 bases of the junction left unmatched. CDR1 and CDR2 from the germline V gene are MDHEN and SYDVKM. The CDR3 runs 20 residues. The CDR3 reads CASSEEAGRAFRDLDREQFF. DNA of the CDR3: TGTGCCAGCAGTGAGGAGGCGGGGAGGGCCTTTCGGGATCTTGACCGTGAGCAGTTCTTC. The complete variable domain, with remaining parts taken from reference TRBV28 and TRBJ2-1, reads DVKVTQSSRYLVKRTGEKVFLECVQDMDHENMFWYRQDPGLGLRLIYFSYDVKMKEKGDIPEGYSVSREKKERFSLILESASTNQTSMYLCASSEEAGRAFRDLDREQFFGPGTRLTVL.

The chain has TRBV29-1 and TRBJ2-7; maybe TRBD1 (7 bases). Germline V CDR1 and CDR2: SQVTM, ANQGSEA. CDR3 length equals 13 residues. V dropped 4 bases and J dropped 2 bases, with 12 bases sitting between them. Here the CDR3 reads CSVAQGGPYEQYF. The CDR3 DNA reads TGCAGCGTTGCCCAGGGGGGACCCTACGAGCAGTACTTC.

The CDR3 spells CASSLEGQGCQPQHF. For the CDR3, the DNA is TGTGCCAGCAGTTTAGAGGGACAGGGTTGTCAGCCCCAGCATTTT. V and J are TRBV28 and TRBJ1-5; 9 bases are shared with TRBD1. CDR3 length equals 15 residues. J was trimmed by 6 bases and V by 2 bases; bases with no gene match: 5. Looked up from germline, CDR1 is MDHEN and CDR2 is SYDVKM.

The chain has TRBV6-1 and TRBJ1-1; 7 bases line up with TRBD1. Germline-derived CDR1 and CDR2 are MNHNS and SASEGT. The CDR3 is 18 residues long. V lost 2 bases to trimming and J lost 1 base; unmatched junction nucleotides: 13. CDR3 bases: TGTGCCAGCAGTGAATATGGGGACAGTTTATTGCAGAACACTGAAGCTTTCTTT. Amino acid sequence: CASSEYGDSLLQNTEAFF.

The V call is TRBV7-2, the J call TRBJ2-7; D may be TRBD1 (6 bases). The CDR3 contains 14 residues. The germline gives CDR1 SGHTA, CDR2 FQGNSA. V lost 1 base and J 6 bases, leaving 13 bases between the germline ends. The CDR3: CASSLGGQGCEQYF. CDR3 nucleotide sequence: TGTGCCAGCAGCTTAGGCGGGCAGGGGTGCGAGCAGTACTTC.